This T cell receptor (beta chain) emerged from a study of T cell responses to AZD1222 COVID-19 vaccine. The germline gives CDR1 SEHNR, CDR2 FQNEAQ (reference sequence). The CDR3 has 11 residues. V lost 4 bases, J lost 16 bases, and 14 bases lay in between. Using immunoSEQ multiplex PCR, the repertoire was profiled, and TCRdb retains in-frame clones only, with some absent. The sample shows 80,000 or so clones, roughly 85% of them seen only once. This specimen consisted of peripheral blood, obtained on day 0 of AZD1222 vaccination. This sequence originates from an adult in good health. V usage is TRBV7-9 and J usage is TRBJ2-1; unclear D gene. The CDR3, as DNA: TGTGCCAGCAGCTCCTACAAAAACAGTTTCTTC. Residues: CASSSYKNSFF.